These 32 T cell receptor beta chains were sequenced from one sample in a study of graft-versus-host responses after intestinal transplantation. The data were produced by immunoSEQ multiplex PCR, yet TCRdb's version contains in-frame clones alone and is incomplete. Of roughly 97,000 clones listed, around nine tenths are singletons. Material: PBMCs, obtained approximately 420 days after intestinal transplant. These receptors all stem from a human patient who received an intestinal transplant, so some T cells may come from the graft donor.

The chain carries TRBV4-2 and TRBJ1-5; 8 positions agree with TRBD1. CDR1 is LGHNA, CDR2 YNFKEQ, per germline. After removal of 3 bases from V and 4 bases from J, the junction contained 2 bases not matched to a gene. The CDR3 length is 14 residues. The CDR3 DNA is TGTGCCAGCAGCCAGGACAGGGCAAATCAGCCCCAGCATTTT. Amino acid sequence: CASSQDRANQPQHF.

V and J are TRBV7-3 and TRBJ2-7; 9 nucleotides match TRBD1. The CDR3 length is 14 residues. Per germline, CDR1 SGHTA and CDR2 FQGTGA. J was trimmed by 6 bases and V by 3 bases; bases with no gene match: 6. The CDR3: CASSFYATGGEQYF. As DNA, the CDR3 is TGTGCCAGCAGCTTTTATGCGACAGGGGGCGAGCAGTACTTC.

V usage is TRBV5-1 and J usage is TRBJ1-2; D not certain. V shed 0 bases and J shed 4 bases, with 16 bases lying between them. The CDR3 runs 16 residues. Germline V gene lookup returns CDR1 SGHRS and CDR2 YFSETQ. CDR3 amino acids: CASSLVDGILSYGYTF. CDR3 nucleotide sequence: TGCGCCAGCAGCTTGGTTGATGGTATCCTATCCTATGGCTACACCTTC.

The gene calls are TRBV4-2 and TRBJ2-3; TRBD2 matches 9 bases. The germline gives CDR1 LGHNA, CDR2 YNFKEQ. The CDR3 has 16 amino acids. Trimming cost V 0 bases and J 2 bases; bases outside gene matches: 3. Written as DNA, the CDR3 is TGTGCCAGCAGCCAAGATGGCGGGGGGGCCACAGATACGCAGTATTTT. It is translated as CASSQDGGGATDTQYF.

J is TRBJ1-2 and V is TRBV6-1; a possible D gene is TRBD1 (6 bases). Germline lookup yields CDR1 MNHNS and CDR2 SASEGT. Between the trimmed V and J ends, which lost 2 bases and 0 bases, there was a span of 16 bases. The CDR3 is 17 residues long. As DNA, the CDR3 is TGTGCCAGCAGTGAATATCGGTGGGACAACACTAACTATGGCTACACCTTC. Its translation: CASSEYRWDNTNYGYTF.

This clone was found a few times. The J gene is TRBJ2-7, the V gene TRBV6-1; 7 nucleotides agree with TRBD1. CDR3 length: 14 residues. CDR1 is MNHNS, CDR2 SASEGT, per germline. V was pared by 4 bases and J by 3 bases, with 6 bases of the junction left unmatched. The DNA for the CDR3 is TGTGCCAGCAGTGCCGGGACAGAAGTCTACGAGCAGTACTTC. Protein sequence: CASSAGTEVYEQYF.

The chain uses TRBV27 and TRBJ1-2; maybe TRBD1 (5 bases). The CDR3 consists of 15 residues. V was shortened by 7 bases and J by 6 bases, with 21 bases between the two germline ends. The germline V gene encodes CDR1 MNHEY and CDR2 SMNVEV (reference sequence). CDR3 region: CASNHSPGPWDGYTF. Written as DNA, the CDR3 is TGTGCCAGCAACCACTCGCCGGGACCCTGGGATGGCTACACCTTC.

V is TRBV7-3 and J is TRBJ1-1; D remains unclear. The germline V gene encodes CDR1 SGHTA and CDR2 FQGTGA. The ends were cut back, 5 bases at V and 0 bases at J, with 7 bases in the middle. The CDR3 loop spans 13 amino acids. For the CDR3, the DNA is TGTGCCAGCAGCCGCGACCTGAACACTGAAGCTTTCTTT. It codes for CASSRDLNTEAFF.

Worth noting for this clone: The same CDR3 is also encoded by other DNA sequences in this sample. In nucleotides, the CDR3 is TGTGCCAGCTCCCCGCAGGGGAACTATGGCTACACCTTC. It encodes CASSPQGNYGYTF. V and J are TRBV18 and TRBJ1-2; a possible D gene is TRBD1 (6 bases). Trimming removed 6 bases from V and 2 bases from J, with 10 bases in between. Germline-derived CDR1 and CDR2 are KGHSH and LQKENI. The CDR3 contains 13 residues.

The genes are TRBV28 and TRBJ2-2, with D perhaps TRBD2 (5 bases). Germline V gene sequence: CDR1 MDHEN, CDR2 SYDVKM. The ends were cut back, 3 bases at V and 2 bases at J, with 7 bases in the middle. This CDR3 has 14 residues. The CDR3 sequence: CASSLGSNTGELFF. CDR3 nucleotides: TGTGCCAGCAGTTTGGGGAGTAACACCGGGGAGCTGTTTTTT.

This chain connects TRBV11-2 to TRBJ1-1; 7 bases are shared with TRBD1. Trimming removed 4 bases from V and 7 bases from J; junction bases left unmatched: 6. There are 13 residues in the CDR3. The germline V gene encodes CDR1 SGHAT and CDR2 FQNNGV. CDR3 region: CASSWVGTVEAFF. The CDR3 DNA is TGTGCCAGCAGCTGGGTGGGGACAGTTGAAGCTTTCTTT.

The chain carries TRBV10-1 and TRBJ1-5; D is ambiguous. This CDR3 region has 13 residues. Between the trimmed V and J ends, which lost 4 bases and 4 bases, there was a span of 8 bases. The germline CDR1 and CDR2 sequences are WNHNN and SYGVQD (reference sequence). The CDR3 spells CASSGSLNQPQHF. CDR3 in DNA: TGCGCCAGCAGTGGGAGTTTGAATCAGCCCCAGCATTTT.

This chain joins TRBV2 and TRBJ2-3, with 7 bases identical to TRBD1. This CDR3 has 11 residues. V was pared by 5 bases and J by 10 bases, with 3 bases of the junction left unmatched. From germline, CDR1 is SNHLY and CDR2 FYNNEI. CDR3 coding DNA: TGTGCCAGCAGTCCGACAGGGTCGCAGTATTTT. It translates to CASSPTGSQYF.

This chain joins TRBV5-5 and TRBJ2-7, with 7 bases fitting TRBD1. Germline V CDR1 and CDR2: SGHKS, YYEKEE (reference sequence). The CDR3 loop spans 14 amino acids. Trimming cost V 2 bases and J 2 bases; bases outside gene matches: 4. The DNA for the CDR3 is TGTGCCAGCAGCTTCTGGGACAGCACCTACGAGCAGTACTTC. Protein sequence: CASSFWDSTYEQYF.

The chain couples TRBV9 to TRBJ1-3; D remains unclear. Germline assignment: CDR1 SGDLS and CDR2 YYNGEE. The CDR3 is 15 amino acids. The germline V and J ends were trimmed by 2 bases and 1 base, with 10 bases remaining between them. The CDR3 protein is CASSVDIPSGNTIYF. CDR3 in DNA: TGTGCCAGCAGCGTTGATATCCCATCTGGAAACACCATATATTTT. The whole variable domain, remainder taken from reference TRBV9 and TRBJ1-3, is DSGVTQTPKHLITATGQRVTLRCSPRSGDLSVYWYQQSLDQGLQFLIQYYNGEERAKGNILERFSAQQFPDLHSELNLSSLELGDSALYFCASSVDIPSGNTIYFGEGSWLTVV.

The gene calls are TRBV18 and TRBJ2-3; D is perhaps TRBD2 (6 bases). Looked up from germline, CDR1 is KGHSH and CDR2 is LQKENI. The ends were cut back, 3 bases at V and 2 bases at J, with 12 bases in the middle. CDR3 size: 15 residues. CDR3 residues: CASSPLSGVTDTQYF. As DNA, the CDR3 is TGTGCCAGCTCACCCCTTAGCGGAGTCACAGATACGCAGTATTTT.

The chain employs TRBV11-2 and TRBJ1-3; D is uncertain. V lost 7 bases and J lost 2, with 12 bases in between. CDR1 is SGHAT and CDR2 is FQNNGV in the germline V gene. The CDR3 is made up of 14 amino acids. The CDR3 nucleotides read TGTGCCAGCACCCTATTAGGGCCTGGAAACACCATATATTTT. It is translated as CASTLLGPGNTIYF.

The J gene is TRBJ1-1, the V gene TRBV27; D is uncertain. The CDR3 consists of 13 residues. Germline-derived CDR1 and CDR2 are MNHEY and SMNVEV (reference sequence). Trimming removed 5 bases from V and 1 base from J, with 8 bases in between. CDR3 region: CASSTPGNTEAFF. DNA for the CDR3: TGTGCCAGCAGTACCCCAGGGAACACTGAAGCTTTCTTT.

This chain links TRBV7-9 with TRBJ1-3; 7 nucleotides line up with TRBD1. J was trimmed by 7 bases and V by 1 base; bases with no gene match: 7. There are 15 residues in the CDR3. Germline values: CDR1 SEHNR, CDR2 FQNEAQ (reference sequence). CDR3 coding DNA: TGTGCCAGCAGCTTAGGACAGGGAGGAGCGAACACCATATATTTT. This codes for CASSLGQGGANTIYF.

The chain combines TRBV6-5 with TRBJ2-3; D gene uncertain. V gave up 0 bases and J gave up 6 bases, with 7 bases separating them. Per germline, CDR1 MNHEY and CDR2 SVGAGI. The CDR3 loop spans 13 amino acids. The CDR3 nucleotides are TGTGCCAGCAGTTACTCGGTGGAGGATACGCAGTATTTT. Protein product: CASSYSVEDTQYF.

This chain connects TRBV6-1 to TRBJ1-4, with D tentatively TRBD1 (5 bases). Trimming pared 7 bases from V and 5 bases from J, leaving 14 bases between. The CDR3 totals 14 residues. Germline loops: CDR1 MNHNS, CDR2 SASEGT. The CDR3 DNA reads TGTGCCAGCACCCGGAGGGGACTAAATGAAAAACTGTTTTTT. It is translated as CASTRRGLNEKLFF.

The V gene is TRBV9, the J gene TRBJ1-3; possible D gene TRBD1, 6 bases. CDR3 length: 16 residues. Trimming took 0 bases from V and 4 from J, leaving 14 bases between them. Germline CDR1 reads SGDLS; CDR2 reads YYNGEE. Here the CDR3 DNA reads TGTGCCAGCAGCGTAGGCAGGGGCGCGGTGGGAAACACCATATATTTT. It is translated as CASSVGRGAVGNTIYF.

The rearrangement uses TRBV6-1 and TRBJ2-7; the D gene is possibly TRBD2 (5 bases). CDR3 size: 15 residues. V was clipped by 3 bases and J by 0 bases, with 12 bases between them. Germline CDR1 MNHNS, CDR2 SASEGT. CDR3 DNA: TGTGCCAGCAGTGAGGGCGGGCAGTCCTCCTACGAGCAGTACTTC. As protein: CASSEGGQSSYEQYF.

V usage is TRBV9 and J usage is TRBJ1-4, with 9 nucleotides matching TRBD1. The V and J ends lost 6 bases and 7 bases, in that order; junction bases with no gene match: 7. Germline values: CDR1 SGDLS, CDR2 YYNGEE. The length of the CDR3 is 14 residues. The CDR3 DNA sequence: TGTGCCAGCAACCCGGGACAGGGAGGTGAAAAACTGTTTTTT. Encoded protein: CASNPGQGGEKLFF.

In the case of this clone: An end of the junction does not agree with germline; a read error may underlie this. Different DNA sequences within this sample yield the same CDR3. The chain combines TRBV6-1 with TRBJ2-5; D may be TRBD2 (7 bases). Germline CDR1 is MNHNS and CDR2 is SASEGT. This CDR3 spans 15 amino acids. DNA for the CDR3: TGTGCCAGCAGAACCGGGGGGCCGGGGGTAGAGACCCAATACTTC. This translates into CASRTGGPGVETQYF.

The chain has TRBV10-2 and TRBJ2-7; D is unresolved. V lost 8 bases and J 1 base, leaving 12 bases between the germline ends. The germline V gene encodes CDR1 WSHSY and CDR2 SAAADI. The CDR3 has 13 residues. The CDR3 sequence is CASSGGPSYEQYF. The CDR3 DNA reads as TGCGCCAGCTCAGGTGGTCCTTCCTACGAGCAGTACTTC.

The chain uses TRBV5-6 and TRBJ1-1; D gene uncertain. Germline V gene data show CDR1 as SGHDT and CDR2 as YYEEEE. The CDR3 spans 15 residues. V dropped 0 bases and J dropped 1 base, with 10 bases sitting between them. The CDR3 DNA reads TGTGCCAGCAGCTTGGAGCTCAGTGGGAACACTGAAGCTTTCTTT. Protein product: CASSLELSGNTEAFF.

The CDR3 coding sequence is TGTGCCAGAAGCTTGACTAGCGGCACAGATACGCAGTATTTT. Its translation is CARSLTSGTDTQYF. This chain uses TRBV5-3 with TRBJ2-3; 7 bases are a match to TRBD2. TRBV5-3 is an ORF; its function is uncertain. V lost 1 base, J lost 1 base, and 0 bases stayed unmatched. The CDR3 is made up of 14 amino acids.

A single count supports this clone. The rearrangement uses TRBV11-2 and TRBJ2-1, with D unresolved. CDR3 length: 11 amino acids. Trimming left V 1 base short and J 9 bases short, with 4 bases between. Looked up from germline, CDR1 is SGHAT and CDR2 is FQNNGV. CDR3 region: CASSLGFEQFF. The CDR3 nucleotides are TGTGCCAGCAGCTTAGGGTTTGAGCAGTTCTTC.

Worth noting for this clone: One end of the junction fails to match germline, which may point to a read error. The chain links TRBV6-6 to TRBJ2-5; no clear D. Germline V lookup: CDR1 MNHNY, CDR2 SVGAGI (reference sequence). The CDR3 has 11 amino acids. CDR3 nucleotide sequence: TGTGCCAGCGGTTACGGGGAGACCCAGTACTTC. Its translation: CASGYGETQYF.

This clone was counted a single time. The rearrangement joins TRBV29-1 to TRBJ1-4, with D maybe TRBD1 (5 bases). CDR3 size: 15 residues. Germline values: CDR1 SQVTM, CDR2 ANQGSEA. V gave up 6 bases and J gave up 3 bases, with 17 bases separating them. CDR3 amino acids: CSVLFQRGPNEKLFF. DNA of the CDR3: TGCAGCGTCCTGTTCCAGAGGGGACCTAATGAAAAACTGTTTTTT.

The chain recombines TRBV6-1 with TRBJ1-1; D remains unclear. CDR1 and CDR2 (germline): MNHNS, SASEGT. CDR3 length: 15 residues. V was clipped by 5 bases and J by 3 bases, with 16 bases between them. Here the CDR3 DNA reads TGTGCCAGCAGTCGCCGTCCCGGCGGGGACACTGAAGCTTTCTTT. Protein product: CASSRRPGGDTEAFF.